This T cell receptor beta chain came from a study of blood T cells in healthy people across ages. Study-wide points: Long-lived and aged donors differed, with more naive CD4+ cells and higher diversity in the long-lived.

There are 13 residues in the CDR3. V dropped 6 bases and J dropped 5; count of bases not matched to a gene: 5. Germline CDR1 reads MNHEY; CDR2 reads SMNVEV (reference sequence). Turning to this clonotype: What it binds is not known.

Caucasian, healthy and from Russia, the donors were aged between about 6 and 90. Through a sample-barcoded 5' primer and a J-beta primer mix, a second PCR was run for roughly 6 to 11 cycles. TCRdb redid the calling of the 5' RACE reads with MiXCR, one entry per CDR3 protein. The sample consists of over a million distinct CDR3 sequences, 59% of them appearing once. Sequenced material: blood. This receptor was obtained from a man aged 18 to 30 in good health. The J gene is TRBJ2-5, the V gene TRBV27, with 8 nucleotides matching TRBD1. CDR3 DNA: TGTGCCAGCAGACAGGGGGTAGGGGAGACCCAGTACTTC. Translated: CASRQGVGETQYF.